This T cell receptor (beta chain) was sequenced in a study of Tregs in tolerant kidney transplant recipients. Study-wide context: A roughly three-day belatacept mixed lymphocyte reaction, sometimes plus 5-day graft donor restimulation, preceded CD4+CD25+CD127- sorting.

Clones were read by immunoSEQ multiplex PCR, and TCRdb kept only the in-frame ones, dropping some. The sample has about 44,000 clones; just under 97% are singletons. Concerning this clone itself: Its target is not known.

The clonotype originates from a human donor in good health. The sample comprised Tregs from blood cultured with allogeneic cells.

The CDR3 sequence is CASSFGVWGQFF. CDR3 in DNA: TGCGCCAGCAGCTTCGGGGTGTGGGGGCAGTTCTTC. The chain combines TRBV5-1 with TRBJ2-1; TRBD2 might be the D (5 bases). This CDR3 is built from 12 residues. The germline V gene encodes CDR1 SGHRS and CDR2 YFSETQ. The V end lost 2 bases, the J end lost 12 bases, and 12 bases lay between the germline ends.